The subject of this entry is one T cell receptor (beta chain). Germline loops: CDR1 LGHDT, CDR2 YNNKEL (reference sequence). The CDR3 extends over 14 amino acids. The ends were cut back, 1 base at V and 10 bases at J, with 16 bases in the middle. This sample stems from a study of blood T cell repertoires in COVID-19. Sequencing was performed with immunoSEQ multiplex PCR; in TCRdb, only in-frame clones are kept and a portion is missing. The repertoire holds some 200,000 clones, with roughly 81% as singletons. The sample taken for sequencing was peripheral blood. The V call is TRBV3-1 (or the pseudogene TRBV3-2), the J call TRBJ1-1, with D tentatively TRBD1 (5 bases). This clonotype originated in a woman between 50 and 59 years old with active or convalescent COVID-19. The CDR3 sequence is CASSQGGGQGLAFF. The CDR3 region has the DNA TGTGCCAGCAGCCAAGGGGGAGGCCAGGGTCTAGCTTTCTTT.